This TCR beta chain was obtained from a study of cytomegalovirus exposure and HLA in healthy donors. The PCR was carried out with 60 Vbeta primers and 13 Jbeta primers. Data came from immunoSEQ multiplex PCR; TCRdb stores just in-frame clones and leaves some out. This table has tens of thousands of clones, approximately 57% appearing once. Study results and caveats: The CMV antigen specificity of a few CMV-associated chains was confirmed through in vitro analysis.

On this clone itself: Its antigen is not known.

The germline CDR1 and CDR2 sequences are KGHSH and LQKENI. CDR3 size: 15 residues. The trim removed 6 bases at V and 0 bases at J, leaving 5 bases unmatched. The sequence was obtained from a woman in her twenties or thirties in good health and CMV-seronegative. The sequencing sample was made of PBMCs. The chain has TRBV18 and TRBJ2-1, with 7 bases matching TRBD1. The CDR3 DNA is TGTGCCAGCTCGAAACAGGGGCCCTCCTACAATGAGCAGTTCTTC. Its translation is CASSKQGPSYNEQFF.